This T cell receptor beta chain is from a study of blood T cell repertoires in COVID-19. Across the whole study: Collection of acute and convalescent COVID-19 samples took place in the United States, Italy and Spain. From T cells, B-cell-depleted T cells, or PBMCs came the material, which was cDNA or gDNA.

Clones were read by immunoSEQ multiplex PCR, and TCRdb kept only the in-frame ones, dropping some. Among about 120,000 clones listed, under 85% were seen once. This CDR3 has 14 amino acids. With 2 bases removed from V and 1 base from J, the gap between germline ends came to 8 bases. CDR1 and CDR2 from the germline V gene are SGHVS and FQNEAQ. The rearrangement joins TRBV7-8 to TRBJ2-5; no clear D. The receptor comes from a man aged 55 to 70 with acute or convalescent COVID-19. Sequences were obtained from peripheral blood. The CDR3 region has the DNA TGTGCCAGCAGCTTAACAGAAAGCCAAGAGACCCAGTACTTC. This translates into CASSLTESQETQYF.